The 7 T cell receptor beta chains below come from one sample, sequenced in a study of T cell repertoires in cytomegalovirus infection. TCRdb independently ran MiXCR on the reads; one entry per CDR3 protein. The sample holds approximately 500,000 distinct CDR3 sequences, approximately 15% seen once. The sample taken for sequencing was CD8+ T cells from PBMCs. The source is a human donor in good health (CMV status not recorded). Some clones in this sample may be carry-over from other donors' samples.

This clonotype was observed a few times. This chain connects TRBV6-5 to TRBJ2-5, with TRBD2 identical over 9 bases. The CDR3 is 16 amino acids. From germline, CDR1 is MNHEY and CDR2 SVGAGI. Losses at the gene ends were 6 bases for V and 2 bases for J; bases not matched to a gene: 10. The CDR3 DNA reads as TGTGCCAGCAGCCCTAGCGGGGAGGGTGAGCAAGAGACCCAGTACTTC. Translated, it gives CASSPSGEGEQETQYF.

The chain couples TRBV15 to TRBJ2-2; D uncertain. This CDR3 has 14 residues. Germline V gene sequence: CDR1 LNHNV, CDR2 YYDKDF (reference sequence). V lost 0 bases and J lost 2, with 4 bases in between. CDR3 amino acids: CATSRDRNTGELFF. The CDR3 nucleotides read TGTGCCACCAGCAGAGACAGAAACACCGGGGAGCTGTTTTTT.

The chain combines TRBV15 with TRBJ2-5; the match to TRBD2 covers 15 bases. CDR3 length equals 18 residues. CDR1 and CDR2 (germline): LNHNV, YYDKDF (reference sequence). V lost 4 bases to trimming and J lost 4 bases; unmatched junction nucleotides: 10. CDR3 bases: TGTGCCACCAGCACCGGACTAGCGGGAGGGCCTTTAGCAGAGACCCAGTACTTC. Amino acids: CATSTGLAGGPLAETQYF.

Many counts were recorded for this clonotype. The rearrangement joins TRBV7-8 to TRBJ2-1; D is uncertain. This CDR3 is built from 13 residues. Germline CDR1 is SGHVS and CDR2 is FQNEAQ. V was shortened by 5 bases and J by 8 bases, with 13 bases between the two germline ends. DNA for the CDR3: TGTGCCAGCAGCACCCTGCGATCCGATGAGCAGTTCTTC. Translation: CASSTLRSDEQFF.

This clonotype was picked up many times. The chain recombines TRBV12-5 with TRBJ2-1; either TRBD1 or TRBD2 may supply D (5 bases each). The V gene lost 4 bases and the J gene lost 8 bases, with 18 bases spanning the gap. Germline V gives CDR1 LGHNT, CDR2 FRNRAP. This CDR3 has 15 residues. CDR3 bases: TGTGCTAGTGGTTACCGCACTCCGAGGGGTGATGAGCAGTTCTTC. Its translation is CASGYRTPRGDEQFF.

This clonotype was detected ten times or more. The CDR3: CASSFRGSSYEQYF. CDR3 DNA: TGTGCCAGCAGTTTTAGGGGGAGCTCCTACGAGCAGTACTTC. This chain uses TRBV27 with TRBJ2-7, with D maybe TRBD1 (6 bases). CDR1 and CDR2 (germline): MNHEY, SMNVEV (reference sequence). This CDR3 has 14 residues. With 3 bases removed from V and 0 bases from J, the gap between germline ends came to 9 bases.

This clonotype was seen more than once but under ten times. The chain is built from TRBV6-1 and TRBJ2-3; D call uncertain. The germline gives CDR1 MNHNS, CDR2 SASEGT. The CDR3 is made up of 13 amino acids. V was clipped by 5 bases and J by 2 bases, with 8 bases between them. Here the CDR3 reads CASSWSVTDTQYF. The CDR3 DNA reads TGTGCCAGCAGTTGGAGCGTCACAGATACGCAGTATTTT.